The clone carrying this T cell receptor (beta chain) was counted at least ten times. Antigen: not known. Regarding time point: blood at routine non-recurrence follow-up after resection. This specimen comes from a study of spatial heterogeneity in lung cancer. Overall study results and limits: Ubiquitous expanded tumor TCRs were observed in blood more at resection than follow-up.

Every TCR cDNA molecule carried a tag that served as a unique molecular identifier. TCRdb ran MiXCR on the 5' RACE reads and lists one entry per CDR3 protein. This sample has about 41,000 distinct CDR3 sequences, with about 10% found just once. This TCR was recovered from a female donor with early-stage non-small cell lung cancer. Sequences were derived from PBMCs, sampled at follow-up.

CDR3 bases: TGCAGTACGACAGGCAATGGCTACACCTTC. Amino acid sequence: CSTTGNGYTF. J is TRBJ1-2 and V is TRBV20-1; a weak D match, TRBD1 (6 bases). This CDR3 spans 10 amino acids. Germline V gene lookup returns CDR1 DFQATT and CDR2 SNEGSKA (reference sequence). Trimming left V 8 bases short and J 6 bases short, with 10 bases between.